A selection of T cell receptor beta chains follows, all from one sample in a study of molecular identifiers for immune sequencing clone quantification. Each CDR3 protein gets one entry after TCRdb re-called the PCR reads with MiXCR. The top ten hold 0.7% to 0.95% of the sample, which has some 320,000 distinct CDR3 sequences, about 23% seen once. Sequencing was carried out using naive CD8+ T cells from blood, with Jurkat cell RNA spiked in. These receptor sequences come from a human donor in good health. Some libraries in this study had Jurkat cell RNA spiked in. Both conserved end residues are part of each CDR3. The D gene is left open where the match is weak. Some rows mark clone size as missing; the rest say once, few, many or name a class of expanded clone.

j_call clone_size d_call v_call cdr3_aa cdr3_nt
TRBJ2-3 . . TRBV4-1 CASSQRQANTDTQYF TGCGCCAGCAGCCAAAGACAGGCGAACACAGATACGCAGTATTTT
TRBJ1-5 few . TRBV7-6 CASSPLGWQPQHF TGTGCCAGCAGCCCCCTGGGATGGCAGCCCCAGCATTTT
TRBJ2-7 few TRBD2 TRBV29-1 CSVGGGTLYGQYF TGCAGCGTTGGGGGGGGGACCCTCTACGGGCAGTACTTC
TRBJ2-5 . . TRBV4-3 CARRQDWTAQETQYF TGCGCCCGCCGCCAAGATTGGACGGCACAAGAGACCCAGTACTTC
TRBJ2-2 . TRBD2 TRBV7-9 CASSTPELAGSGGLFF TGTGCCAGCAGCACCCCCGAACTAGCGGGGTCCGGGGGGCTGTTTTTT
TRBJ2-2 few . TRBV7-9 CASSTAEANTGELFF TGTGCCAGCAGTACGGCGGAAGCGAACACCGGGGAGCTGTTTTTT
TRBJ2-1 . . TRBV5-4 CASSLPRDSPYNEQFF TGTGCCAGCAGCTTGCCCCGGGACTCCCCCTACAATGAGCAGTTCTTC
TRBJ1-4 few . TRBV29-1 CSVSGGDNEKLFF TGCAGCGTGAGTGGGGGAGACAATGAAAAACTGTTTTTT
TRBJ2-7 . TRBD1 TRBV7-9 CASSSAPGTDEHEQYF TGTGCCAGCAGCTCAGCCCCCGGGACAGATGAGCACGAGCAGTACTTC
TRBJ2-1 . . TRBV6-5 CASSPGNYNEQFF TGTGCCAGCAGTCCGGGCAACTACAATGAGCAGTTCTTC
TRBJ2-7 . . TRBV6-2/TRBV6-3 CASSPTVDERYF TGTGCCAGCAGCCCCACGGTCGACGAGCGGTACTTC
TRBJ1-4 . TRBD1 TRBV9 CASSPGQGERLFF TGTGCCAGCAGCCCGGGACAGGGGGAAAGACTGTTTTTT
TRBJ2-3 . TRBD2 TRBV30 CAWRPDLSGSLTDTQYF TGTGCCTGGCGACCTGACTTGAGCGGGAGTCTCACAGATACGCAGTATTTT
TRBJ1-4 many . TRBV5-1 CASSLSQGATNEKLFF TGCGCCAGCAGCTTGTCGCAGGGAGCAACTAATGAAAAACTGTTTTTT
TRBJ2-3 many . TRBV7-9 CASSLETGPDTQYF TGTGCCAGCAGCTTAGAAACAGGCCCAGATACGCAGTATTTT
TRBJ2-2 few . TRBV27 CASSLNLAHANTGELFF TGTGCCAGCAGTCTAAATTTGGCGCACGCGAACACCGGGGAGCTGTTTTTT
TRBJ2-6 many . TRBV9 CASSAGGVDGANVLTF TGTGCCAGCAGCGCCGGTGGGGTGGACGGGGCCAACGTCCTGACTTTC
TRBJ2-7 few TRBD2 TRBV5-4 CASFVAGVLNEQYF TGTGCCAGCTTCGTAGCGGGAGTGTTAAACGAGCAGTACTTC
TRBJ2-7 few . TRBV29-1 CSVGWAGNYEQYF TGCAGCGTTGGCTGGGCAGGGAACTACGAGCAGTACTTC
TRBJ2-6 many TRBD1 TRBV24-1 CATGQGSSGANVLTF TGTGCCACCGGACAGGGGTCCTCTGGGGCCAACGTCCTGACTTTC
TRBJ2-7 . TRBD1 TRBV2 CASIGDRTYEQYF TGTGCCAGCATTGGGGACAGGACCTACGAGCAGTACTTC
TRBJ1-1 . TRBD1 TRBV3-1 CASSRRTGGQQVNTEVFF TGTGCCAGCAGCCGACGGACAGGGGGACAACAAGTAAACACTGAAGTTTTCTTT
TRBJ1-2 . TRBD1 TRBV5-6 CASSLTGTGGASYGYTF TGTGCCAGCAGCCTCACAGGAACAGGGGGCGCCTCCTATGGCTACACCTTC
TRBJ2-1 . . TRBV6-2/TRBV6-3 CASSYPETGDYNEQFF TGTGCCAGCAGTTACCCGGAGACTGGGGACTACAATGAGCAGTTCTTC
TRBJ2-6 few TRBD2 TRBV11-2 CASSLSGGRINGANVLTF TGTGCCAGCAGCTTAAGCGGGGGCCGGATAAATGGGGCCAACGTCCTGACTTTC
TRBJ2-2 . . TRBV29-1 CSVVSGAGSGELFF TGCAGCGTTGTCTCGGGGGCGGGGAGCGGGGAGCTGTTTTTT
TRBJ1-1 . TRBD1 TRBV7-9 CASSLVPKGATEAFF TGTGCCAGCAGCTTAGTCCCCAAGGGGGCCACTGAAGCTTTCTTT
TRBJ2-3 many TRBD2 TRBV29-1 CSVLLAETQLF TGCAGCGTTCTACTAGCGGAAACCCAGTTATTT
TRBJ2-7 few . TRBV13 CASSLSRQEYEQYF TGTGCCAGCAGCTTATCCAGACAGGAGTACGAGCAGTACTTC
TRBJ2-1 few . TRBV15 CATSSRTSSYNEQFF TGTGCCACCAGCAGTAGAACTAGCTCCTACAATGAGCAGTTCTTC
TRBJ1-1 many TRBD1 TRBV12-3/TRBV12-4 CASSPGTVGTEAFF TGTGCCAGCAGCCCCGGGACAGTTGGGACTGAAGCTTTCTTT
TRBJ1-1 many . TRBV7-2 CASSLGGEWNTEAFF TGTGCCAGCAGCTTAGGAGGAGAATGGAACACTGAAGCTTTCTTT
TRBJ1-1 many TRBD1 TRBV9 CASSAGQYTEAFF TGTGCCAGCAGCGCGGGACAGTACACTGAAGCTTTCTTT
TRBJ2-5 few . TRBV4-1 CASSQVGIQETQYF TGCGCCAGCAGCCAAGTCGGCATCCAAGAGACCCAGTACTTC
TRBJ2-7 many . TRBV28 CASQAEPGASYEQYF TGTGCCTCCCAAGCCGAGCCGGGGGCATCCTACGAGCAGTACTTC
TRBJ2-7 . TRBD2 TRBV20-1 CSARALPSGGLISSYVQYF TGCAGTGCTAGAGCCCTTCCTAGCGGGGGACTCATCAGCTCCTACGTGCAGTACTTC
TRBJ2-2 few TRBD1 TRBV27 CASSLSGTEVLETGELFF TGTGCCAGCAGTTTATCCGGGACAGAGGTACTCGAAACCGGGGAGCTGTTTTTT
TRBJ2-3 . TRBD1 TRBV20-1 CSAPTGGVRIDTQYF TGCAGTGCCCCGACAGGGGGCGTTAGGATAGATACGCAGTATTTT
TRBJ1-1 few TRBD1 TRBV28 CASSLYQGAKGEAFF TGTGCCAGCAGTTTATATCAGGGGGCGAAGGGTGAAGCTTTCTTT
TRBJ1-3 many . TRBV4-3 CASSQDSRDPNTIYF TGCGCCAGCAGCCAAGATAGCAGGGACCCAAACACCATATATTTT
TRBJ2-7 few . TRBV30 CAWSGGYYEQYF TGTGCCTGGAGTGGGGGCTACTACGAGCAGTACTTC